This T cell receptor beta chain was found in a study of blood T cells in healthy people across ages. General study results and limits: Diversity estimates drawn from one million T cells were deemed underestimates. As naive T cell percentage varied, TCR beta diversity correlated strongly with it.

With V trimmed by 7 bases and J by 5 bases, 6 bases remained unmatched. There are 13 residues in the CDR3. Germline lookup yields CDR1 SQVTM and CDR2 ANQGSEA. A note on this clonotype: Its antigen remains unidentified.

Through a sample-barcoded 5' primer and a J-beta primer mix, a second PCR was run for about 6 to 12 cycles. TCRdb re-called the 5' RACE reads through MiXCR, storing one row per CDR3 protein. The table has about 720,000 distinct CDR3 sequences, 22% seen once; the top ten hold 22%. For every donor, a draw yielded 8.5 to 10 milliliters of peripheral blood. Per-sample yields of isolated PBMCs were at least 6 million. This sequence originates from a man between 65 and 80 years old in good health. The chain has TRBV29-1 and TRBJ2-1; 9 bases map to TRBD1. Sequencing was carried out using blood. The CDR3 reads CSARDREHNEQFF. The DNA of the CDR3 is TGCAGCGCCCGGGACAGGGAGCACAATGAGCAGTTCTTC.